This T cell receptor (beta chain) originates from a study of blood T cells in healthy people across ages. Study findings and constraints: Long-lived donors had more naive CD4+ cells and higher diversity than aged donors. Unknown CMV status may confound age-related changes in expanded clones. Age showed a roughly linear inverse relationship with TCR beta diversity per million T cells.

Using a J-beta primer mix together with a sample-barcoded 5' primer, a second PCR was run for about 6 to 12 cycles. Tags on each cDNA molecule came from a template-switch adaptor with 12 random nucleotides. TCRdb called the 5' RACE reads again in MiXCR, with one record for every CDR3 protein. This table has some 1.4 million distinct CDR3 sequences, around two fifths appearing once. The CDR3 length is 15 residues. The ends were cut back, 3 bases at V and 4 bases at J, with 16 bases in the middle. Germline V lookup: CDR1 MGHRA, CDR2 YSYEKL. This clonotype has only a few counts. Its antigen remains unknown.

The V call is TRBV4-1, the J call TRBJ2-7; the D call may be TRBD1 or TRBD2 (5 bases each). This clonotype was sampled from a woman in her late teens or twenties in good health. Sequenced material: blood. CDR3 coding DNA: TGCGCCAGCAGCCACCCCCAGAGGGGTCAATACGAGCAGTACTTC. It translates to CASSHPQRGQYEQYF.